The 14 T cell receptor beta chains reported below all come from one sample, sequenced in a study of blood T cell repertoires in COVID-19. The table came from immunoSEQ multiplex PCR; TCRdb's copy has only in-frame clones and leaves some out. The repertoire holds over 400,000 clones, with approximately 90% as singletons. Sequencing was carried out using PBMCs or T cells enriched from blood (not recorded which). The receptors originated from a woman aged 55-75 years who had recovered from COVID-19.

J is TRBJ1-5 and V is TRBV21-1; the table assigns TRBD1, which was not confirmed against the DNA. TRBV21-1 is a pseudogene segment. This CDR3 spans 19 amino acids. The CDR3 protein is CASSKFGTGFRGSNQPQHF. In DNA form, the CDR3 reads TGTGCCAGCAGCAAGTTTGGGACAGGTTTCAGGGGTAGCAATCAGCCCCAGCATTTT.

The V call is TRBV3-1 (or the pseudogene TRBV3-2), the J call TRBJ1-4, with a weak D call TRBD1 (5 bases). The CDR3 totals 13 residues. Germline CDR1 and CDR2: LGHDT and YNNKEL (reference sequence). Trimming stripped 4 bases from V and 11 bases from J, with 14 bases between. CDR3 coding DNA: TGTGCCAGCAGCCTAGAGGATGGGGCGAAACTGTTTTTT. This codes for CASSLEDGAKLFF.

This chain links TRBV15 with TRBJ2-7, with TRBD1 identical over 7 bases. The germline V gene has CDR1 LNHNV and CDR2 YYDKDF (reference sequence). This CDR3 region has 15 residues. Unmatched junction bases numbered 10, after V lost 3 bases and J lost 5 bases. CDR3 in DNA: TGTGCCACCAGCAGCCCGGAGACAGGGCGGAACGAGCAGTACGTC. Translation gives CATSSPETGRNEQYV.

The rearrangement uses TRBV2 and TRBJ2-3; 13 positions match TRBD2. This CDR3 contains 17 residues. J lost 3 bases, V lost 1 base, and 4 bases had no gene match. Germline CDR1 and CDR2: SNHLY and FYNNEI. The CDR3: CASSEDLTSGGTDTQYF. The CDR3 DNA is TGTGCCAGCAGTGAAGACTTGACTAGCGGGGGGACAGATACGCAGTATTTT.

This clone was counted between two and nine times. This chain joins TRBV3-1 (or the pseudogene TRBV3-2) and TRBJ2-5; TRBD1 matches at 12 bases. The CDR3 extends over 20 amino acids. V dropped 0 bases and J dropped 4; count of bases not matched to a gene: 15. CDR1 and CDR2 from the germline V gene are LGHDT and YNNKEL (reference sequence). The CDR3 region is CASSQDWGTGGEGGRETQYF. Here the CDR3 DNA reads TGTGCCAGCAGCCAAGATTGGGGGACAGGGGGCGAAGGGGGAAGAGAGACCCAGTACTTC.

V and J are TRBV5-1 and TRBJ2-7; no clear D gene. Trimming removed 1 base from V and 0 bases from J, with 8 bases in between. CDR1 is SGHRS, CDR2 YFSETQ, per germline. The CDR3 contains 14 residues. The CDR3 region has the DNA TGCGCCAGCAGCTTGTTTGGCAGCTCCTACGAGCAGTACGTC. This encodes CASSLFGSSYEQYV.

The chain combines TRBV10-2 with TRBJ1-3; maybe TRBD1 (5 bases). This CDR3 contains 16 residues. Germline V CDR1 and CDR2: WSHSY, SAAADI. Trimming shortened V by 7 bases and J by 1 base, and 17 bases separated the two germline ends. The CDR3 DNA follows: TGCGCCAGCATGGGGGGTATCAAGGGATCTGGAAACACCATATATTTT. This gives the protein CASMGGIKGSGNTIYF.

The chain employs TRBV7-2 and TRBJ1-6; 7 positions match TRBD1. This CDR3 has 17 amino acids. The germline V gene has CDR1 SGHTA and CDR2 FQGNSA. With V trimmed by 5 bases and J by 6 bases, 13 bases remained unmatched. DNA for the CDR3: TGTGCCAGCAGCCAGGGGCCGACAGGGCTCAGTAATTCACCCCTCCACTTT. Protein: CASSQGPTGLSNSPLHF.

Written as DNA, the CDR3 is TGTGCCAGCAGTGTCCGGGACAGCCCCGAATCACCCCTCCACTTT. This sequence encodes CASSVRDSPESPLHF. This chain uses TRBV2 with TRBJ1-6; 7 bases agree with TRBD1. V was pared by 4 bases and J by 10 bases, with 10 bases of the junction left unmatched. The CDR3 has 15 amino acids. Germline CDR1 reads SNHLY; CDR2 reads FYNNEI.

The chain links TRBV6-5 to TRBJ2-4; D gene unclear. Trimming removed 4 bases at V and 4 bases at J, with 14 bases between. The CDR3 runs to 15 residues. CDR1 is MNHEY and CDR2 is SVGAGI in the germline V gene. The CDR3 is CASSSTTPNKNIQYF. CDR3 bases: TGTGCCAGCAGTTCGACGACTCCTAATAAAAACATTCAGTACTTC.

The CDR3 coding sequence is TGTGCCAGCTCACCACCGGGACAGGACCGATTCGGTGGCTACACCTTC. Translated: CASSPPGQDRFGGYTF. This chain joins TRBV18 and TRBJ1-2; 8 bases align to TRBD1. Trimming took 0 bases from V and 7 from J; bases not matched to a gene: 10. The CDR3 totals 16 residues. Germline values: CDR1 KGHSH, CDR2 LQKENI.

The J gene is TRBJ2-3, the V gene TRBV19; 12 bases map to TRBD1. With V trimmed by 5 bases and J by 5 bases, 5 bases remained unmatched. There are 15 residues in the CDR3. Germline V lookup: CDR1 LNHDA, CDR2 SQIVND (reference sequence). CDR3 sequence (DNA): TGTGCCAGTAGTGGGGGACAGGGGGCCGGAGATACGCAGTATTTT. Its protein product is CASSGGQGAGDTQYF.

The genes are TRBV5-1 and TRBJ2-2; 14 nucleotides agree with TRBD2. CDR1 is SGHRS, CDR2 YFSETQ, per germline. V lost 3 bases, J lost 3 bases, and 1 base stayed unmatched. CDR3 length: 16 amino acids. This CDR3 reads CASSWGLAGDTGELFF. As DNA, the CDR3 is TGCGCCAGCAGCTGGGGACTAGCGGGGGACACCGGGGAGCTGTTTTTT. The whole variable domain, remainder taken from reference TRBV5-1 and TRBJ2-2, is KAGVTQTPRYLIKTRGQQVTLSCSPISGHRSVSWYQQTPGQGLQFLFEYFSETQRNKGNFPGRFSGRQFSNSRSEMNVSTLELGDSALYLCASSWGLAGDTGELFFGEGSRLTVL.

V is TRBV6-9 and J is TRBJ1-5; D possibly corresponds to TRBD1 (5 bases). The length of the CDR3 is 16 residues. Per germline, CDR1 MNHGY and CDR2 SVAAGI. Trimming removed 10 bases from V and 2 bases from J, with 21 bases in between. In DNA form, the CDR3 reads TGTGCCATCAAGTTGGGGCATAGGGTGCGCAATCAGCCCCAGCATTTT. It yields the protein CAIKLGHRVRNQPQHF.